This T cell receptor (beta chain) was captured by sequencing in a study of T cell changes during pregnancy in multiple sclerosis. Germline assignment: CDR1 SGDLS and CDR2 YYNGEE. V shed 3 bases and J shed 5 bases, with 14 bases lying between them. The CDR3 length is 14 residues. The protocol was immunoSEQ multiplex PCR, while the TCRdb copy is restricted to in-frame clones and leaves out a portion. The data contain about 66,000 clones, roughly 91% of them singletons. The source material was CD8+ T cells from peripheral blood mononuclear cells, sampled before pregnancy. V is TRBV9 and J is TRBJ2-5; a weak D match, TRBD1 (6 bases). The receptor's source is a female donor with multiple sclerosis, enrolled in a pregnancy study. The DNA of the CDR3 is TGTGCCAGCAGCGCAGGGACACCAGATGAGACCCAGTACTTC. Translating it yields CASSAGTPDETQYF.